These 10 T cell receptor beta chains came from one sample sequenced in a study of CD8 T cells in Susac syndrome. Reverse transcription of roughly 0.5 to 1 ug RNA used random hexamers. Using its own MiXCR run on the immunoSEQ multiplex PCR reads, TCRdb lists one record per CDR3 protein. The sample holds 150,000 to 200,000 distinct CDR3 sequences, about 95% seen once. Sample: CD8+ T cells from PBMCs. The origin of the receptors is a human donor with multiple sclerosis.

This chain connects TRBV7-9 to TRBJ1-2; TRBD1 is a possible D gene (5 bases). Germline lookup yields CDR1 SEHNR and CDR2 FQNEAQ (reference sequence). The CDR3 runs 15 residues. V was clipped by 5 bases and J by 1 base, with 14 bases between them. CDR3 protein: CASSANGGRNYGYTF. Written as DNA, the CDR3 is TGTGCCAGCAGCGCTAATGGGGGACGTAACTATGGCTACACCTTC.

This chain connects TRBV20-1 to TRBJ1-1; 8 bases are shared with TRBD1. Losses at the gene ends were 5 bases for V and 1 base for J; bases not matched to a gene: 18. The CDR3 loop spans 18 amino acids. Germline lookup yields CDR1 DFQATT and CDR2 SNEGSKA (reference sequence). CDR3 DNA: TGCAGTGCTCTACTTCAACCCGGGACAGGCGGACGGAACACTGAAGCTTTCTTT. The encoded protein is CSALLQPGTGGRNTEAFF.

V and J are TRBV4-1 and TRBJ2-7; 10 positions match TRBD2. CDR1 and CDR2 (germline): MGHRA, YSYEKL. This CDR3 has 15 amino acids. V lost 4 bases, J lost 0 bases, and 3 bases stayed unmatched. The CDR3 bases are TGCGCCAGCAGCCTCGGACTAGCGGCCTCCTACGAGCAGTACTTC. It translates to CASSLGLAASYEQYF.

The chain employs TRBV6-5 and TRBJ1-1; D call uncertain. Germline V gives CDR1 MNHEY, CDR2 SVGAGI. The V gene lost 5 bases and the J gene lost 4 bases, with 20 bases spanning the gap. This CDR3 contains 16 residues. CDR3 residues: CASSIDIYLPSTEAFF. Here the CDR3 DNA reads TGTGCCAGCAGTATCGACATCTATCTACCCAGCACTGAAGCTTTCTTT.

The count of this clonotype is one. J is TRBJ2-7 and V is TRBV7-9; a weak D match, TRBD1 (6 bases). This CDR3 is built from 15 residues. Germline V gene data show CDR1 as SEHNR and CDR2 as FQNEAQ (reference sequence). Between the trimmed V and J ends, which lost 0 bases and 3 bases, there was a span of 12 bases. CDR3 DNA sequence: TGTGCCAGCAGCTTAGCCGACAGGACTCACTACGAGCAGTACTTC. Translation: CASSLADRTHYEQYF.

As DNA, the CDR3 is TGTGCCACCAGTGACCACGACTCATTCAAAAACATTCAGTACTTC. This gives the protein CATSDHDSFKNIQYF. J is TRBJ2-4 and V is TRBV24-1; no firm D call. V dropped 4 bases and J dropped 3 bases, with 12 bases sitting between them. This CDR3 has 15 amino acids. Germline V gene sequence: CDR1 KGHDR, CDR2 SFDVKD.

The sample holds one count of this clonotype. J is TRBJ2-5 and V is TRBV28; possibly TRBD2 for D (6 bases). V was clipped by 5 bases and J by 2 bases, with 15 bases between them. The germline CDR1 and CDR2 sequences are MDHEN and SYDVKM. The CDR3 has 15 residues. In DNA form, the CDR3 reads TGTGCCAGCAGTCCCGAGGAGGGGTCTCAAGAGACCCAGTACTTC. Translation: CASSPEEGSQETQYF.

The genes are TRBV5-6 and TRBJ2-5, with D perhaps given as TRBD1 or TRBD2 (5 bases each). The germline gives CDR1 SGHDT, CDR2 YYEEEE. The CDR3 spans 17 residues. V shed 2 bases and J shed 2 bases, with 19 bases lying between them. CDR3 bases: TGTGCCAGCAGCTTTCCTGGACGGGGCCAGATTCAAGAGACCCAGTACTTC. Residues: CASSFPGRGQIQETQYF.

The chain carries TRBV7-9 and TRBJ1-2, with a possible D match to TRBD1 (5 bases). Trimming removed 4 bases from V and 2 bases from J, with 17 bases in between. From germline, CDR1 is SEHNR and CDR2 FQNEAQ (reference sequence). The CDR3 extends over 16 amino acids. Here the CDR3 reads CASSSIPGATNYGYTF. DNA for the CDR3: TGTGCCAGCAGCTCCATCCCCGGGGCAACCAACTATGGCTACACCTTC.

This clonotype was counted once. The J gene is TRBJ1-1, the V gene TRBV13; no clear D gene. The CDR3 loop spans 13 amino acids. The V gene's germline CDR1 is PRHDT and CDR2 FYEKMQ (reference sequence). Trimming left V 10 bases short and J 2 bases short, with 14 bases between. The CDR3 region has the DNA TGTGCCACCCGGTCAGGACGCAACACTGAAGCTTTCTTT. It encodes CATRSGRNTEAFF.